Listed below are T cell receptor beta chains from one sample, sequenced in a study of vaccination and CD4 T cells after COVID-19. Their target antigens are unknown. TCRdb processed the PCR reads anew with MiXCR; each CDR3 protein has one entry. The top ten hold 20% to 25% of the sample, which has approximately 18,000 distinct CDR3 sequences, more than 45% seen once. Material: CD4+ T cells from blood, cultured in vitro, obtained about 7 months after SARS-CoV-2 vaccination. Source of these receptors: a human donor who had recovered from COVID-19. Both conserved end residues are trimmed from each CDR3.

V	J	CDR3
TRBV5-8	TRBJ2-5	ASSPIGQETQY
TRBV20-1	TRBJ1-2	SASRGTDYGYT
TRBV6-5	TRBJ2-1	ASSYRGQARF
TRBV6-1	TRBJ1-2	ASRGQSIYGYT
TRBV11-2	TRBJ2-1	ASSLGRADNEQF
TRBV19	TRBJ1-2	ASNGGLNYGYT
TRBV7-7	TRBJ2-5	ASSPDSRVTQY
TRBV20-1	TRBJ1-1	SVVLQATRAF
TRBV20-1	TRBJ2-6	SVPHPTPSSGANVLT
TRBV6-6	TRBJ2-5	ASSERPRGRETQY
TRBV20-1	TRBJ2-7	SAPSRGGPGNEQY
TRBV15	TRBJ2-7	ATSRPGRLYEQY
TRBV20-1	TRBJ2-1	SASRGLGNEQF
TRBV7-9	TRBJ1-3	ATSRGGDTIY
TRBV5-8	TRBJ1-5	ASSWGPGTGSQPQH
TRBV20-1	-	SADRVQETQY
TRBV15	TRBJ2-5	ATMERGTQY
TRBV20-1	TRBJ1-1	SALNSFRELDTEAF
TRBV20-1	TRBJ1-2	SARAPGASHGYT
TRBV7-2	TRBJ2-7	ASSRDRRLGEQY
TRBV19	TRBJ1-1	ASSMGTGYPEAF
TRBV6-2/TRBV6-3	TRBJ2-7	ASSTTSGRYEQY
TRBV20-1	TRBJ2-3	SATRKGGSADTQY
TRBV6-1	TRBJ1-2	ASSPTGQGFYGYT
TRBV7-2	TRBJ2-3	ASSEDSFDTQY
TRBV2	TRBJ2-7	ASSDQGATYEQY
TRBV10-3	TRBJ2-3	AISVSGGTDTQY
TRBV7-2	TRBJ2-7	ASSSQSEFEQY
TRBV11-3	TRBJ2-2	ASSLRGARTGELF
TRBV20-1	TRBJ1-1	SARRGDTEAF
TRBV20-1	TRBJ1-6	SARDGWAGDSSPLH
TRBV28	TRBJ1-2	QTGSTNYGYT
TRBV7-2	TRBJ2-5	ASSHDGTSGETQY
TRBV6-5	TRBJ2-7	ASSYSSTYKQEQY
TRBV7-3	TRBJ2-3	ASSSGWGTHGDTQY